Listed below are T cell receptor beta chains from one sample, sequenced in a study of tumor-infiltrating lymphocytes in primary liver carcinoma. Using its own MiXCR run on the multiplex PCR reads, TCRdb lists one record per CDR3 protein. The sample holds 50,000 to 60,000 distinct CDR3 sequences, approximately 80% seen once. Sequencing was done on a sample of liver tumor tissue from sampling region 5. All receptors come from a man aged 35-49 years with primary liver carcinoma and hepatitis B virus infection. CDR3s include the opening cysteine and the closing phenylalanine or tryptophan. The D gene is left open where the match is weak. Size tells how often a clone was seen (once, few, many) or the class of an expanded clone, and some rows leave it out.

d_call,j_call,v_call,clone_size,cdr3_aa,cdr3_nt
-,TRBJ2-5,TRBV19,many,CASSIEGRLETQYF,TGTGCCAGTAGTATAGAGGGACGTTTGGAGACCCAGTACTTC
TRBD1,TRBJ2-7,TRBV20-1,many,CSGSTGERDYEQYF,TGCAGTGGTAGCACAGGGGAGAGGGACTACGAGCAGTACTTC
TRBD1,TRBJ2-5,TRBV29-1,once,CSMRTGCRATQYF,TGCAGCATGCGGACAGGGTGTAGGGCGACCCAGTACTTC
TRBD1,TRBJ1-3,TRBV29-1,-,CSVVGYRGLENTIYF,TGCAGCGTTGTGGGGTACAGGGGGCTAGAAAACACCATATATTTT
TRBD2,TRBJ2-4,TRBV11-1,-,CASGYPGTSWTKNIHYF,TGTGCCAGCGGCTATCCCGGGACTAGCTGGACCAAAAACATTCACTACTTC
-,TRBJ1-1,TRBV28,many,CASRIGAFF,TGTGCCAGCAGGATAGGAGCTTTCTTT
-,TRBJ2-1,TRBV5-5,once,CASSLDIGTDEQFF,TGTGCCAGCAGCTTGGATATCGGGACGGATGAGCAGTTCTTC
TRBD1,TRBJ2-1,TRBV5-1,many,CASSLGQGAYNEQFF,TGCGCCAGCAGCTTGGGACAGGGGGCCTACAATGAGCAGTTCTTC
-,TRBJ2-7,TRBV4-2,-,CVSSHVGYEQYF,TGTGTTAGCAGCCATGTAGGCTACGAGCAGTACTTC
-,TRBJ1-2,TRBV29-1,-,CCVILLGGYTF,TGCTGCGTAATACTCTTGGGTGGCTACACCTTC
TRBD1,TRBJ2-7,TRBV5-4,-,CTCSPERTGGEQYF,TGTACCTGCAGCCCCGAAAGGACAGGGGGAGAGCAGTACTTC
TRBD1,TRBJ2-7,TRBV6-1,-,CASSAGQRAYKQYF,TGTGCCAGCAGTGCGGGACAGAGAGCCTACAAGCAGTACTTC
-,TRBJ1-1,TRBV29-1,-,CSGKWGQLNTEAIF,TGCAGCGGAAAATGGGGGCAGCTGAACACTGAAGCTATCTTT
-,TRBJ1-1,TRBV11-3,-,CPSNTGLNIEAFF,TGTCCCAGCAACACAGGTTTGAACATTGAAGCTTTCTTT
TRBD1,TRBJ2-7,TRBV5-8,many,CASSLHGQGAYEQYF,TGTGCCAGCAGCTTACACGGACAGGGGGCCTACGAGCAGTACTTC
-,TRBJ1-1,TRBV6-2/TRBV6-3,few,CASSLGRLMNTEAFF,TGTGCCAGCAGCCTAGGACGTCTTATGAACACTGAAGCTTTCTTT
-,TRBJ2-1,TRBV29-1,medium-sized,CSARRNEQFF,TGCAGCGCACGACGTAATGAGCAGTTCTTC
-,TRBJ2-7,TRBV28,few,CARPRNLEGVYEQYF,TGTGCCAGGCCGCGGAACCTAGAGGGGGTGTACGAGCAGTACTTC
-,TRBJ2-2,TRBV4-2,-,CASSQDQIGGEPFF,TGTGCCAGCAGCCAAGATCAAATTGGCGGGGAGCCCTTTTTT
-,TRBJ2-7,TRBV11-2,-,CASSSFGAPSTPYEQYF,TGTGCCAGCAGCTCCTTTGGGGCTCCCTCCACCCCATACGAGCAGTACTTC
-,TRBJ1-2,TRBV30,-,CVWSNDAAGPYGYTF,TGTGTCTGGAGCAACGACGCTGCGGGTCCCTATGGCTACACCTTC
-,TRBJ1-1,TRBV19,many,CASSDEGLNTEAFF,TGTGCCAGTAGTGACGAAGGCCTGAACACTGAAGCTTTCTTT
-,TRBJ2-2,TRBV5-6,-,CASSSWGRATGELFF,TGTGCCAGCAGCTCGTGGGGAAGAGCCACCGGGGAGCTGTTTTTT
-,TRBJ2-7,TRBV11-2,many,CASSLSERVQQYF,TGTGCCAGCAGCTTAAGTGAGCGGGTCCAGCAGTACTTC
TRBD1,TRBJ1-2,TRBV12-3/TRBV12-4,medium-sized,CASRSGQGIGYGYTF,TGTGCCAGCAGATCCGGACAGGGGATTGGCTATGGCTACACCTTC
TRBD1,TRBJ2-1,TRBV7-8,-,CASSPRTGAYNGQFF,TGTGCCAGTAGCCCCAGGACAGGGGCCTACAATGGGCAGTTCTTC
TRBD1,TRBJ1-4,TRBV28,-,CACRSGQENEKRFF,TGTGCCTGCAGATCGGGACAGGAGAATGAAAAACGGTTTTTT
-,TRBJ2-7,TRBV28,-,CASSSGGGGYEQYF,TGTGCCAGCAGTTCAGGCGGGGGCGGCTACGAGCAGTACTTC
-,TRBJ2-1,TRBV5-8,-,CASSLGLVWNEQFF,TGTGCCAGCAGCTTGGGACTAGTCTGGAATGAGCAGTTCTTC
-,TRBJ1-4,TRBV12-3/TRBV12-4,-,CASSLSRVSAKLFF,TGTGCCAGCAGTTTATCACGGGTTAGTGCAAAACTGTTTTTT
-,TRBJ2-1,TRBV4-2,few,CASSQDGGRTYNEQFF,TGTGCCAGCAGCCAAGATGGGGGGAGGACCTACAATGAGCAGTTCTTC
TRBD1,TRBJ2-7,TRBV7-9,-,CASNQGQSEQYF,TGCGCCAGCAACCAGGGACAGAGCGAGCAGTACTTC
-,TRBJ1-5,TRBV29-1,-,CSVAAGADQRQHF,TGCAGTGTCGCGGCCGGGGCAGATCAGCGCCAGCATTTT
-,TRBJ1-4,TRBV7-2,many,CASSRSTTNEKLFF,TGTGCCAGCAGCCGTAGTACGACTAATGAAAAACTGTTTTTT
-,TRBJ1-1,TRBV12-3/TRBV12-4,-,CTSSLSGAAEAFF,TGTACCAGCAGTTTATCAGGGGCCGCTGAAGCCTTCTTT
TRBD2,TRBJ2-1,TRBV10-3,many,CAISDPGLAGYNEQFF,TGTGCCATCAGTGACCCCGGACTAGCGGGATACAATGAGCAGTTCTTC
-,TRBJ1-5,TRBV12-3/TRBV12-4,many,CASSPRGGQPQHF,TGTGCCAGCAGCCCTAGGGGGGGTCAGCCCCAGCATTTT
TRBD2,TRBJ2-1,TRBV28,-,CASIPPERGGYNEELF,TGTGCCAGCATCCCCCCGGAGCGGGGGGGTTACAATGAGGAGTTATTC
TRBD1,TRBJ2-3,TRBV29-1,-,CSVPGQCEDTQYF,TGCAGCGTCCCGGGACAGTGTGAGGATACGCAGTATTTT
TRBD1,TRBJ1-2,TRBV10-3,many,CAITRTGGKSYGYTF,TGTGCCATCACCCGGACAGGGGGGAAGAGCTATGGCTACACCTTC
-,TRBJ2-2,TRBV6-1,many,CASSTPNTGELFF,TGTGCCAGCAGTACCCCGAACACCGGGGAGCTGTTTTTT
-,TRBJ1-1,TRBV20-1,many,CSAPTTGTEAFF,TGCAGTGCTCCCACGACGGGCACTGAAGCTTTCTTT
-,TRBJ1-2,TRBV11-1,-,CARSFVHNYGYTF,TGTGCCAGAAGCTTTGTCCATAACTACGGCTACACCTTC